Listed below are T cell receptor beta chains from one sample, sequenced in a study of tumor-infiltrating lymphocytes in primary liver carcinoma. TCRdb re-called the multiplex PCR reads with MiXCR, one entry per CDR3 protein. The sample shows roughly 80,000 distinct CDR3 sequences, roughly 71% of them seen only once. The sequenced sample consisted of tumor-adjacent normal liver tissue. These receptors came from a man between 35 and 55 years old with primary liver carcinoma and hepatitis B virus infection. The CDR3 runs from the conserved cysteine through the conserved F or W. A D gene is named only where the DNA matches it firmly. Clone size is given for some rows only: seen once, a few or many times, or a class if the clone is expanded.

>NA|TRBV5-4|TRBJ2-1|NA
TGTGCCGGCAGCTTGGCCGGGAGTCGGTCCAATGAGCAGTTCTTC
CAGSLAGSRSNEQFF
>NA|TRBV4-3|TRBJ2-6|once
TGCGCCATCAGCCAAGCGGGACAGTTCCGGGCCAACGTCCTGACTTTC
CAISQAGQFRANVLTF
>NA|TRBV6-6|TRBJ2-7|few
TGTGTCAGCAGTTATGTTAAGGGATCCTACGAGCGGTACTTC
CVSSYVKGSYERYF
>NA|TRBV29-1|TRBJ2-5|NA
TGCAGCGTCCACCTGACGGGCGGGGAGACCCAGTACTTC
CSVHLTGGETQYF
>TRBD1|TRBV6-1|TRBJ2-5|NA
TGTATCAGCACCGTTAACAGGGGCAGGGAGACCCAGTACTTC
CISTVNRGRETQYF
>NA|TRBV12-3/TRBV12-4|TRBJ1-2|NA
TGTGCCAGCAGTTTATCGGTCCCGCCGGGTGGCTACACCTTC
CASSLSVPPGGYTF
>NA|TRBV6-5|TRBJ2-3|many
TGTGCCAGCAGTTACTCGAGGGGTATAGCAGATACGCAGTATTTT
CASSYSRGIADTQYF
>TRBD1|TRBV5-4|TRBJ1-6|few
TGTGCCAGCAACATAGAGTCGGAGGGGGCCCCCCACTTT
CASNIESEGAPHF
>TRBD1|TRBV6-1|TRBJ2-1|NA
TGTGCCGGCAGGGACAGGGCGTACTACAATGAGCAGTTCTTC
CAGRDRAYYNEQFF
>TRBD2|TRBV10-3|TRBJ2-1|NA
TGTGCCATCAGGGCTGGCGGGAGGATAAATGAGCCGTTCTTC
CAIRAGGRINEPFF
>NA|TRBV6-1|TRBJ1-5|once
TGTGCCAGTGAGGGGGAGTCGGATCAGCCACAGCATTTT
CASEGESDQPQHF
>NA|TRBV11-1|TRBJ2-7|NA
TGTGCCAGCAGCTTTACATTCGACAGTTCCTACGTGCAGTGCTTC
CASSFTFDSSYVQCF
>NA|TRBV7-9|TRBJ1-6|many
TGTGCCAGCAGCTCCGGGTCATCTAATTCACCCCTCCACTTT
CASSSGSSNSPLHF
>NA|TRBV6-2/TRBV6-3|TRBJ2-7|many
TGTGCCAGCAGTGAGGGACGGACTCCGGTCGAGCAGTACTTC
CASSEGRTPVEQYF
>TRBD1|TRBV29-1|TRBJ2-3|NA
TGCAGCGTTGTAGCTCCAGACAGGGGGACCACAGATACGCACTATTTT
CSVVAPDRGTTDTHYF
>NA|TRBV6-5|TRBJ2-7|NA
TGTGCCAGCAGGCCGGGAGAGGCAGCACCCTTTTACGAGCAGTACTTC
CASRPGEAAPFYEQYF
>NA|TRBV10-2|TRBJ1-5|few
TGCGCCAGCAGTGAGCTCGACCGGGGAGGGAATCAGCCCCAGCATTTT
CASSELDRGGNQPQHF
>TRBD2|TRBV15|TRBJ2-7|NA
TGTGCCACCAGCAGGGAACTAGCGTATTACTACGAGCAGTACTTC
CATSRELAYYYEQYF
>NA|TRBV28|TRBJ2-5|NA
TGTGCCAGCAGTGGGGACCACCTCAGGCAGACCCAGTACTTC
CASSGDHLRQTQYF
>TRBD1|TRBV4-2|TRBJ2-7|NA
TGTGCCAGCAGCCAAGATCGAGGGGGCCACGAGCACTACTTC
CASSQDRGGHEHYF
>TRBD1|TRBV14|TRBJ2-1|few
TGTGCCAGCAGCCAAGAGGGTCAGGGGACAGGGTACAGCGAGCAGTTCTTC
CASSQEGQGTGYSEQFF
>TRBD2|TRBV6-5|TRBJ2-7|NA
TGTGCCATAACCAAGGGAGGGTTGCACGAGCAGTACTTC
CAITKGGLHEQYF
>NA|TRBV19|TRBJ2-3|NA
TGTGCCAGTTCTCAGGGGACGGGAGGAGATACGCAGTATTTT
CASSQGTGGDTQYF
>TRBD1|TRBV6-5|TRBJ2-7|NA
TGTGCCAGCAGACCCACAGGGGGCAGGTCCTACGAGCTGTACTTC
CASRPTGGRSYELYF
>TRBD1|TRBV6-2/TRBV6-3|TRBJ2-1|NA
TGTGCCAGCGGCGGACAGGTCCTTAGCTCCTACAATGAGCAGTTCTTC
CASGGQVLSSYNEQFF
>TRBD2|TRBV6-2/TRBV6-3|TRBJ2-3|many
TGTGCCAGCAGTTCATTAACCTTAAGACTAGCGGGAGACACAGATACGCAGTATTTT
CASSSLTLRLAGDTDTQYF
>TRBD2|TRBV11-2|TRBJ2-1|many
TGTGCCAGCAGCTACCCCGGGACTAGCGGTAGCAATGAGCAGTTCTTC
CASSYPGTSGSNEQFF
>NA|TRBV11-2|TRBJ2-3|medium-sized
TGTGCCAGCAGCTTAGATTACCAGGGAGTGGGAGCTTTAGATACGCAGTATTTT
CASSLDYQGVGALDTQYF
>TRBD2|TRBV29-1|TRBJ2-2|once
TGTAGCGTTGGGACTAGCGCGGCGAACACCGGGGAGCTGGTTTTT
CSVGTSAANTGELVF
>NA|TRBV12-5|TRBJ2-1|NA
TGTGCTAGTGGTTTGGACCCAGGCTACAATGAGGAGTTCTTC
CASGLDPGYNEEFF
>TRBD2|TRBV5-1|TRBJ2-7|many
TGCGCCAGCAGCTATGGACTAGCGGGTCACGGTAGCGAGCAGTACTTC
CASSYGLAGHGSEQYF
>NA|TRBV6-1|TRBJ1-5|NA
TGTGCCAGCAGTAATTGGCCAGCCCAGCAGTTT
CASSNWPAQQF
>NA|TRBV6-2/TRBV6-3|TRBJ2-3|NA
TGTGCCAGCAGTTACATCATCCAAGCAGTGGCAACTCGAACAGATAGGCAGTATTTT
CASSYIIQAVATRTDRQYF
>TRBD2|TRBV7-3|TRBJ2-6|few
TGTGCCAGCAGCCCGTCAGCGGGAGTGTTCTCTGGGGCCAACGTCCTGACTTTC
CASSPSAGVFSGANVLTF
>NA|TRBV6-6|TRBJ2-2|many
TGTGCCAGCAGTGCAACGAACACCGGGGAGCTGTTTTTT
CASSATNTGELFF
>TRBD2|TRBV11-2|TRBJ2-3|many
TGTGACAGCAGCGATAGCGGGAGATTTACAGATACGCAGTATTTT
CDSSDSGRFTDTQYF
>NA|TRBV5-8|TRBJ2-2|NA
TGTGCCAGGAGCCCTTGGGCGTCAGCCACTATCACCGGGGAGCTGTTTTTT
CARSPWASATITGELFF
>TRBD1|TRBV4-1|TRBJ1-1|many
TGCGCCAGCAGCCAAGATGTGCAGGGGGCGCCCACTGAAGCTTTCTTT
CASSQDVQGAPTEAFF
>NA|TRBV11-2|TRBJ2-2|NA
TGTGTCGGCAGCTTACTTGGAGCGAACACCGGGGAGATGTTTTTT
CVGSLLGANTGEMFF
>NA|TRBV4-2|TRBJ1-2|NA
TGTGCCAACAGCCAAGATCGAATAGGCTGGGGCTACACCTTC
CANSQDRIGWGYTF
>NA|TRBV14|TRBJ2-1|NA
TGTGCCAGCAGCCCACTAGACCGGTACAATGGGCAGTTCTTC
CASSPLDRYNGQFF
>NA|TRBV6-5|TRBJ2-7|NA
TGTGCCAGCAGTTTACGTCGTTCTCGAGATGAGCAGTACTTC
CASSLRRSRDEQYF
>NA|TRBV4-2|TRBJ2-4|NA
TGTACCATACCTATGGTGGGGGTGAGAGCCAAAAACATTCAGCACTTC
CTIPMVGVRAKNIQHF